This note documents a single T cell receptor beta chain sequence. As originally analysed: The authors estimated nucleated cell counts from reference gene primer amplification. The data were produced by immunoSEQ multiplex PCR, yet TCRdb's version contains in-frame clones alone and is incomplete. The V and J calls and the clone size are those of that table, but D and trimming were determined from the DNA. The table lists approximately 280,000 clones, 88% of them singletons. This sample is drawn from a study of blood T cell repertoires in COVID-19. Study at large: The study drew acute and convalescent COVID-19 samples from the United States, Italy and Spain. T cells, B-cell-depleted T cells, or PBMCs provided the cDNA or gDNA that served as material.

The ends were cut back, 0 bases at V and 0 bases at J, with 7 bases in the middle. Germline V gene sequence: CDR1 SGHRS, CDR2 YFSETQ. This CDR3 spans 15 amino acids. The TCR was taken from a man aged 18-30 years with active or convalescent COVID-19. This chain links TRBV5-1 with TRBJ1-5; D gene unclear. The sample consisted of peripheral blood. The CDR3 is CASSLAGFSNQPQHF. The CDR3 DNA sequence: TGCGCCAGCAGCTTGGCCGGGTTTAGCAATCAGCCCCAGCATTTT. Filled out from reference TRBV5-1 and TRBJ1-5, the complete variable domain reads KAGVTQTPRYLIKTRGQQVTLSCSPISGHRSVSWYQQTPGQGLQFLFEYFSETQRNKGNFPGRFSGRQFSNSRSEMNVSTLELGDSALYLCASSLAGFSNQPQHFGDGTRLSIL.